The 13 T cell receptor beta chains in this list originate from one sample, sequenced in a study of shared clonotypes between healthy human individuals. The protocol was immunoSEQ multiplex PCR, while the TCRdb copy is restricted to in-frame clones and leaves out a portion. This sample carries roughly 760,000 clones, around 74% of them seen once, and the ten largest clones take 1.5% to 2%. The sequencing sample was made of memory CD4+ T cells sorted from blood. Noted subset: CD45RA-negative fraction. The receptors derive from a woman aged 25 to 39 in good health.

This clone was observed once. This sample includes further DNA sequences coding for the same CDR3. The chain joins TRBV6-5 to TRBJ1-5; D ambiguous. V was trimmed by 0 bases and J by 1 base, leaving 7 bases between them. The CDR3 consists of 15 residues. Germline lookup yields CDR1 MNHEY and CDR2 SVGAGI. CDR3 protein: CASSYSGVSNQPQHF. The CDR3 nucleotides are TGTGCCAGCAGTTACTCGGGTGTGAGCAATCAGCCCCAGCATTTT.

This clone occurred once. This specimen includes other DNA sequences encoding the same CDR3. The chain has TRBV18 and TRBJ1-2; D remains ambiguous. The CDR3 sequence is 13 residues long. The ends were cut back, 3 bases at V and 4 bases at J, with 9 bases in the middle. Germline V gene sequence: CDR1 KGHSH, CDR2 LQKENI. The CDR3 region is CASSPDGSYGYTF. The DNA of the CDR3 is TGTGCCAGCTCACCGGACGGATCCTATGGCTACACCTTC.

The chain carries TRBV15 and TRBJ1-5, with D uncertain. Trimming removed 0 bases from V and 4 bases from J, with 7 bases in between. CDR3 length: 14 residues. CDR1 is LNHNV and CDR2 is YYDKDF in the germline V gene (reference sequence). CDR3 DNA: TGTGCCACCAGCAGAGATGTTGGGAATCAGCCCCAGCATTTT. Its protein is CATSRDVGNQPQHF.

The rearrangement joins TRBV10-3 to TRBJ2-4, with unresolved D. Germline lookup yields CDR1 ENHRY and CDR2 SYGVKD. This CDR3 is built from 12 residues. V lost 4 bases to trimming and J lost 3 bases, with 4 bases between them. As DNA, the CDR3 is TGTGCCATCAGTGGGGGCAAAAACATTCAGTACTTC. Its protein is CAISGGKNIQYF.

V gene TRBV27 combines with J gene TRBJ2-2; 7 bases are a match to TRBD1. This CDR3 is built from 18 residues. CDR1 and CDR2 (germline): MNHEY, SMNVEV (reference sequence). V lost 1 base, J lost 3 bases, and 11 bases stayed unmatched. CDR3: CASSLYRGGRGYTGELFF. DNA of the CDR3: TGTGCCAGCAGTTTATATAGGGGCGGCAGGGGGTACACCGGGGAGCTGTTTTTT.

The V and J genes are TRBV2 and TRBJ2-1; D is ambiguous. The CDR3 covers 15 residues. CDR1 and CDR2 (germline): SNHLY, FYNNEI. Trimming removed 3 bases at V and 9 bases at J, with 18 bases between. The CDR3 loop is CASSDAVLRSGEQFF. The CDR3 nucleotides read TGTGCCAGCAGTGACGCGGTGCTGCGCAGTGGTGAGCAGTTCTTC.

This clone was counted once. The rearrangement joins TRBV2 to TRBJ1-5, with TRBD1 identical over 8 bases. The CDR3 extends over 14 amino acids. V gave up 6 bases and J gave up 3 bases; unmatched junction bases: 4. Germline V gives CDR1 SNHLY, CDR2 FYNNEI. Here the CDR3 reads CASSTRGPNQPQHF. DNA of the CDR3: TGTGCCAGCAGCACCAGGGGGCCCAATCAGCCCCAGCATTTT. The full variable domain, its missing parts supplied by reference TRBV2 and TRBJ1-5, is EPEVTQTPSHQVTQMGQEVILRCVPISNHLYFYWYRQILGQKVEFLVSFYNNEISEKSEIFDDQFSVERPDGSNFTLKIRSTKLEDSAMYFCASSTRGPNQPQHFGDGTRLSIL.

This chain joins TRBV12-5 and TRBJ2-6, with D possibly being TRBD1 (6 bases). V was trimmed by 2 bases and J by 0 bases, leaving 14 bases between them. CDR3 length: 18 amino acids. Germline-derived CDR1 and CDR2 are LGHNT and FRNRAP. This CDR3 is CASGLFLGASSGANVLTF. The CDR3 DNA reads TGTGCTAGTGGTTTGTTTTTGGGGGCGAGCTCTGGGGCCAACGTCCTGACTTTC.

J is TRBJ2-7 and V is TRBV7-6, with 9 bases matching TRBD2. This CDR3 comprises 18 residues. Trimming took 3 bases from V and 3 from J; bases not matched to a gene: 15. Germline V gives CDR1 SGHVS, CDR2 FNYEAQ. CDR3 region: CASSFGLAGWTDNYEQYF. The CDR3 coding sequence is TGTGCCAGCAGCTTTGGGCTAGCGGGGTGGACCGATAACTACGAGCAGTACTTC.

The chain links TRBV11-2 to TRBJ2-5, with 7 positions matching TRBD1. V was clipped by 6 bases and J by 6 bases; unmatched bases: 16. The CDR3 is made up of 16 amino acids. Germline V gene sequence: CDR1 SGHAT, CDR2 FQNNGV. The CDR3: CASSPGTGTAMKTQYF. The CDR3 coding sequence is TGTGCCAGCAGTCCAGGCACCGGGACAGCCATGAAGACCCAGTACTTC.

This clone was counted between two and nine times. The rearrangement uses TRBV7-8 and TRBJ1-4; a possible D gene is TRBD1 (6 bases). This CDR3 spans 11 amino acids. Germline-derived CDR1 and CDR2 are SGHVS and FQNEAQ. Trimming took off 11 bases at V and 11 bases at J, with 15 bases between the two ends. The CDR3, as DNA: TGTGCCGGAGGGGGTCGGGGGAAACTGTTTTTT. Protein sequence: CAGGGRGKLFF.

This chain links TRBV4-1 with TRBJ2-5; 13 bases map to TRBD2. With 4 bases clipped from V and 5 bases from J, the junction kept 4 bases outside the gene matches. CDR1 and CDR2 (germline): MGHRA, YSYEKL. This CDR3 spans 15 amino acids. The DNA of the CDR3 is TGCGCCAGCAGCCCGGGACTAGCGGGAATTGAGACCCAGTACTTC. This sequence encodes CASSPGLAGIETQYF.

Only one count was recorded for this clone. The chain joins TRBV15 to TRBJ1-3; no firm D call. Germline V lookup: CDR1 LNHNV, CDR2 YYDKDF (reference sequence). The ends were cut back, 0 bases at V and 3 bases at J, with 9 bases in the middle. This CDR3 has 15 residues. CDR3 amino acids: CATSRDRGYGNTIYF. The CDR3 DNA is TGTGCCACCAGCAGAGATCGAGGATATGGAAACACCATATATTTT.